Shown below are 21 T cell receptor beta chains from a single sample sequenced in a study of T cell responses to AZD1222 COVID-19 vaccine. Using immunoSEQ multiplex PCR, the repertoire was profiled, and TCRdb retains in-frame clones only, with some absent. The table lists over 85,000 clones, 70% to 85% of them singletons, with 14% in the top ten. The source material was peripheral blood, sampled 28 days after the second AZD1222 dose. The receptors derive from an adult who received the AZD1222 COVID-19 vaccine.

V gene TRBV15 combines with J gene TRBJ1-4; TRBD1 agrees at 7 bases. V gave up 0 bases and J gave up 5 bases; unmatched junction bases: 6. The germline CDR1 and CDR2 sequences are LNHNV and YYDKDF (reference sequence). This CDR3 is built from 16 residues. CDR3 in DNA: TGTGCCACCAGCAGAGATCGGACAGGACAGAATGAAAAACTGTTTTTT. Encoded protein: CATSRDRTGQNEKLFF.

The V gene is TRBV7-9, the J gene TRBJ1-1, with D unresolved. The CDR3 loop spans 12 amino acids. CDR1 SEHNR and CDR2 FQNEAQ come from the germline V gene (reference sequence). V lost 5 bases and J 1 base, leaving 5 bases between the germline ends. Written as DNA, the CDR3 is TGTGCCAGCAGCGTCCAGAACACTGAAGCTTTCTTT. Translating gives CASSVQNTEAFF. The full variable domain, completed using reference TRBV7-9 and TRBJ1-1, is DTGVSQNPRHKITKRGQNVTFRCDPISEHNRLYWYRQTLGQGPEFLTYFQNEAQLEKSRLLSDRFSAERPKGSFSTLEIQRTEQGDSAMYLCASSVQNTEAFFGQGTRLTVV.

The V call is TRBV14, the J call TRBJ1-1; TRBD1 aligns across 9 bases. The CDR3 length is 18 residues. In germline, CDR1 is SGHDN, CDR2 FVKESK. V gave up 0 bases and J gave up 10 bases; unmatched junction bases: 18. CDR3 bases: TGTGCCAGCAGCCAAGAGTGGACAGGGGTCGCGGGGTACCTTGGAGCTTTCTTT. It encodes CASSQEWTGVAGYLGAFF.

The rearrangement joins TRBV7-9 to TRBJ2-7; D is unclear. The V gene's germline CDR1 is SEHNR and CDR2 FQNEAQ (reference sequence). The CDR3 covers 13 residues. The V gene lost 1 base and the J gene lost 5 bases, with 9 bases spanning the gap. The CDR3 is CASSLEGGDEQYF. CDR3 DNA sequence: TGTGCCAGCAGCTTAGAGGGCGGTGACGAGCAGTACTTC.

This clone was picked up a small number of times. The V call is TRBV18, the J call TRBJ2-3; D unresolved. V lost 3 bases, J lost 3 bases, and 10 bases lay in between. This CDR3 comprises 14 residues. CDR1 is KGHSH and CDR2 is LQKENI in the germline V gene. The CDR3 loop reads CASSPAIRTDTQYF. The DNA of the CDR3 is TGTGCCAGCTCACCCGCCATCAGGACAGATACGCAGTATTTT.

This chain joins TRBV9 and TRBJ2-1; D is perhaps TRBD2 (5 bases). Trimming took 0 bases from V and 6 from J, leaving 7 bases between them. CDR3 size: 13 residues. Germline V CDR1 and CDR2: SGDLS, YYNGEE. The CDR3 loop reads CASSVGLTNEQFF. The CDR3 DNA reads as TGTGCCAGCAGCGTAGGACTAACCAATGAGCAGTTCTTC.

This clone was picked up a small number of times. The CDR3 loop is CASSSLGRSLGEQFF. In DNA form, the CDR3 reads TGTGCCAGCAGCTCCCTAGGGAGGTCGCTCGGGGAGCAGTTCTTC. The chain joins TRBV7-9 to TRBJ2-1; maybe TRBD2 (6 bases). Germline V gene data show CDR1 as SEHNR and CDR2 as FQNEAQ (reference sequence). V lost 4 bases to trimming and J lost 10 bases, with 20 bases between them. The CDR3 consists of 15 residues.

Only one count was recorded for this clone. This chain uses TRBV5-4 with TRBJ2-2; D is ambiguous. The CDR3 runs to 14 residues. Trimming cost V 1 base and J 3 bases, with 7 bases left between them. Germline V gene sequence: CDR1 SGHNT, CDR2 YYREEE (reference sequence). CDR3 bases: TGTGCCAGCAGCTTGAAAAGGGACACCGGGGAGCTGTTTTTT. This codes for CASSLKRDTGELFF.

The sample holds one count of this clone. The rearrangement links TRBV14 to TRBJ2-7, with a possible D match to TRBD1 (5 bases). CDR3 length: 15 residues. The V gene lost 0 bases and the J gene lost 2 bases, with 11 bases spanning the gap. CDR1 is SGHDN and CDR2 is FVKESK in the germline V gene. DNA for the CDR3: TGTGCCAGCAGCCAAGAGTACAGGCTGACCTACGAGCAGTACTTC. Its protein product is CASSQEYRLTYEQYF.

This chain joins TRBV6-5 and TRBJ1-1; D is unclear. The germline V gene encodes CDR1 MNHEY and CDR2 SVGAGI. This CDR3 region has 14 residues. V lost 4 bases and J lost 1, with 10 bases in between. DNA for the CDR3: TGTGCCAGCAGTTCCAATATACAGAACACTGAAGCTTTCTTT. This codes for CASSSNIQNTEAFF.

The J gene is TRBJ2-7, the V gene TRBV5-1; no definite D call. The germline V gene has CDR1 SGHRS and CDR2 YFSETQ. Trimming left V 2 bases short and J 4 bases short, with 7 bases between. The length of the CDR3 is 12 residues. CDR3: CASSFLGYEQYF. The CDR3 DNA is TGCGCCAGCAGCTTCCTGGGGTACGAGCAGTACTTC.

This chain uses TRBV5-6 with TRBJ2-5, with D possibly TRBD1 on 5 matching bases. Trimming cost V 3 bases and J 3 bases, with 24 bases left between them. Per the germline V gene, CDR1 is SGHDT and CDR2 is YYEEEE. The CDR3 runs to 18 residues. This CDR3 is CASSSLETGPDEKETQYF. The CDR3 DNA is TGTGCCAGCAGCTCGCTGGAAACAGGCCCCGACGAAAAAGAGACCCAGTACTTC.

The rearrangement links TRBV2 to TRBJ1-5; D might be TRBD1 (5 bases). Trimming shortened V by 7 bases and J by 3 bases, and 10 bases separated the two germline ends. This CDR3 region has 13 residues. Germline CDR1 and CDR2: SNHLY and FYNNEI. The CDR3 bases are TGTGCCAGCACCGGCAGGGTCAATCAGCCCCAGCATTTT. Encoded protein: CASTGRVNQPQHF.

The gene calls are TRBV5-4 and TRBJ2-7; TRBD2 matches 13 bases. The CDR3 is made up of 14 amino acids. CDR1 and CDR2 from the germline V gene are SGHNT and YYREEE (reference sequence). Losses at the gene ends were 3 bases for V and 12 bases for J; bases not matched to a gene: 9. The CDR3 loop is CASSYGLAGAPRYF. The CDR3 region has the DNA TGTGCCAGCAGCTACGGACTAGCGGGGGCCCCCCGGTACTTC. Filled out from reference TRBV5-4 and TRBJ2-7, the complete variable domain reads ETGVTQSPTHLIKTRGQQVTLRCSSQSGHNTVSWYQQALGQGPQFIFQYYREEENGRGNFPPRFSGLQFPNYSSELNVNALELDDSALYLCASSYGLAGAPRYFGPGTRLTVT.

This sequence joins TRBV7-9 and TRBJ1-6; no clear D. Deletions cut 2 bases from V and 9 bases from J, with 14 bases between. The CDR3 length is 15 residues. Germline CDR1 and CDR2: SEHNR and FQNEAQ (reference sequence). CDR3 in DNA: TGTGCCAGCAGCTTATCCGGATTGAGCGGTTCACCCCTCCACTTT. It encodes CASSLSGLSGSPLHF.

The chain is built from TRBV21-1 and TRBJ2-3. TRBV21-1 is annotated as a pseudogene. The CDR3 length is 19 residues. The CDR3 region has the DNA TGTGCCAGCAGCACCCGCCGGGGGCTTTGTTTTTCTCGCACAGATACGCAGTATTTT. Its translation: CASSTRRGLCFSRTDTQYF.

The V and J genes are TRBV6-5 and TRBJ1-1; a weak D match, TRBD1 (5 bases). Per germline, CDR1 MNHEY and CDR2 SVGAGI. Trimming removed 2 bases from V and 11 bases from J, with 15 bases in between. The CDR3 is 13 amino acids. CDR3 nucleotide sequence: TGTGCCAGCAGTTACGACGGGGGAGAGCCGGCTTTCTTT. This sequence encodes CASSYDGGEPAFF.

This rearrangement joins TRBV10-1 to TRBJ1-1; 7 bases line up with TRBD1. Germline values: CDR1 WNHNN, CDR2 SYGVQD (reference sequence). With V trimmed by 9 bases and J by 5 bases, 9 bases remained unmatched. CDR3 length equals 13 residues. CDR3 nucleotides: TGCGCCAGAACAGGGGTAGGGACAACTGAAGCTTTCTTT. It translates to CARTGVGTTEAFF.

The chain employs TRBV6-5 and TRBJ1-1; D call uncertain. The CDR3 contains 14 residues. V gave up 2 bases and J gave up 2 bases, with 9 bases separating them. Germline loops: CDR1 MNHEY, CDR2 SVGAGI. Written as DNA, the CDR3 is TGTGCCAGCAGTTACGGAGACGAAAACACTGAAGCTTTCTTT. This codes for CASSYGDENTEAFF.

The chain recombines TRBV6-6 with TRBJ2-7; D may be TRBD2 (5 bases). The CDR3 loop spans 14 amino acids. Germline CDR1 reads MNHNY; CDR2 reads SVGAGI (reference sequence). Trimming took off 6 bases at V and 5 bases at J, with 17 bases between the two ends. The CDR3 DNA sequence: TGTGCCAGCAGGGAGGACTGGCAGTCCGACGAGCAGTACTTC. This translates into CASREDWQSDEQYF.

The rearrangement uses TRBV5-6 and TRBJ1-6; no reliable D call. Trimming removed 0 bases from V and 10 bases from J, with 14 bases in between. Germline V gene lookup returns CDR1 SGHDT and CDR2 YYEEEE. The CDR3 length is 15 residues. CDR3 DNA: TGTGCCAGCAGCTTGGTAGGAGATCTGGACTCACCCCTCCACTTT. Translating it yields CASSLVGDLDSPLHF.